This TCR beta chain was captured by sequencing in a study of shared clonotypes between healthy human individuals. Whole-study results and caveats: The study found roughly 5% of naive CD4 clonotypes shared across a few donors.

A note on this clone: Antigen specificity is unknown.

Some clones are missing from TCRdb's copy, which holds only in-frame ones; the method was immunoSEQ multiplex PCR. The sample yields about 1 million clones, about 76% seen once. This TCR derives from a man between 18 and 35 years old in good health. The material sequenced was memory CD4+ T cells sorted from blood. Subset of the sample: CD45RA-negative fraction.

In nucleotides, the CDR3 is TGTGCCAGCAGTTTATCGGACAGGGGGCCGGCGGTGGCCACTGAAGCTTTCTTT. It codes for CASSLSDRGPAVATEAFF. The chain joins TRBV28 to TRBJ1-1; 11 bases match TRBD1. Germline V gene data show CDR1 as MDHEN and CDR2 as SYDVKM. There are 18 residues in the CDR3. V lost 1 base and J lost 4; bases outside the gene matches: 11.